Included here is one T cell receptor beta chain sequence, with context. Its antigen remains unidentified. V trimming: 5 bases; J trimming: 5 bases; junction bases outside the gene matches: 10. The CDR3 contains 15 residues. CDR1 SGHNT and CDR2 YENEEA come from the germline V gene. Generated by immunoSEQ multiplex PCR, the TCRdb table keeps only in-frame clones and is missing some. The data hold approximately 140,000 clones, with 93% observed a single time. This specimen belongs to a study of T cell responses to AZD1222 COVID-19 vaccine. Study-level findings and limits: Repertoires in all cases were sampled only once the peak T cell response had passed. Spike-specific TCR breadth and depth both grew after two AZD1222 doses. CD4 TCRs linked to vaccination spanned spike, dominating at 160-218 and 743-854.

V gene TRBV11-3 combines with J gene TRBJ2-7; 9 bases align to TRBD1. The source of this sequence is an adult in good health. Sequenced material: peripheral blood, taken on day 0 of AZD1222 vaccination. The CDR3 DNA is TGTGCCAGCAGCCCCAGAACAGGGGGCTCGGACGAGCAGTACTTC. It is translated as CASSPRTGGSDEQYF.